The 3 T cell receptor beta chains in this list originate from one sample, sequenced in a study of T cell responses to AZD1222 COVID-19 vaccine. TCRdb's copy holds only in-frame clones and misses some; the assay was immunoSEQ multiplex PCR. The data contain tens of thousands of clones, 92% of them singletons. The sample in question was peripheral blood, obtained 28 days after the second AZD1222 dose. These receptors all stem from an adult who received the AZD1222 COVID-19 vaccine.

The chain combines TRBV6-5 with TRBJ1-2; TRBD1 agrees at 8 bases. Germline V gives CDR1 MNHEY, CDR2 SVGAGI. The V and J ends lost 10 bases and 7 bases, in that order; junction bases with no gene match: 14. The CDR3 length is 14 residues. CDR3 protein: CATTRDRHLGGYTF. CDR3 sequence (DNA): TGTGCCACGACCAGGGACAGGCACCTGGGTGGCTACACCTTC.

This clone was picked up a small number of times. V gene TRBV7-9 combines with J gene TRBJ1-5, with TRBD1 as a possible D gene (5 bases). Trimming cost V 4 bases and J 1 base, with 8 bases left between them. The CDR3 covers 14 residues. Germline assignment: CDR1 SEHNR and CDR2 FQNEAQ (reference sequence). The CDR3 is CASSSRDSNQPQHF. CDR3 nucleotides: TGTGCCAGCAGCTCCCGGGACAGCAATCAGCCCCAGCATTTT.

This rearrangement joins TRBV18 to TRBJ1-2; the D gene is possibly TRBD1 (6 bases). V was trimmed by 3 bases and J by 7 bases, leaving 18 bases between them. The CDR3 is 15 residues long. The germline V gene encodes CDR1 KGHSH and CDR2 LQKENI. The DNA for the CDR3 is TGTGCCAGCTCACCCCGACAGGACCATTGGGGTGGCTACACCTTC. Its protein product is CASSPRQDHWGGYTF.